The source of this T cell receptor (beta chain) is a study of regulatory T cells in long-lasting Graves disease. Germline CDR1 and CDR2: SEHNR and FQNEAQ (reference sequence). The CDR3 extends over 15 amino acids. V was clipped by 1 base and J by 6 bases, with 13 bases between them. The study, taken as a whole, reports: Among the persistent patients, fewer than 3,500 public clonotypes were shared, more than the approximately 1,000 shared among new patients. Study was limited to peripheral blood, excluding thyroid tissue. Lower TCR diversity characterized persistent Graves' patients relative to newly diagnosed patients.

As to time point: newly diagnosed GD, antithyroid drugs for less than 3 months. The TCR library was made from RNA extracted from PBMCs. Library construction for TCR beta used iRepertoire HTBI primers and Arm-PCR of CDR3 regions. One entry per CDR3 protein results from TCRdb running MiXCR on the multiplex PCR reads. The table lists around 360,000 distinct CDR3 sequences, about 17% of them singletons. About this clonotype itself: The antigen is unknown. A much bigger clone sits one base away, suggesting this may be a read error.

Separately, the same data were catalogued under a study of T cells in Graves' hyperthyroidism and ophthalmopathy.

This rearrangement joins TRBV7-9 to TRBJ2-1; D is ambiguous. The clonotype was recovered from a young woman with Graves disease. The specimen was peripheral blood mononuclear cells (PBMCs), collected at new diagnosis, from a patient treated with antithyroid drugs. The CDR3 loop reads CASSLVTGLVNEQFF. CDR3 coding DNA: TGTGCCAGCAGCTTAGTTACCGGTCTAGTCAATGAGCAGTTCTTC.